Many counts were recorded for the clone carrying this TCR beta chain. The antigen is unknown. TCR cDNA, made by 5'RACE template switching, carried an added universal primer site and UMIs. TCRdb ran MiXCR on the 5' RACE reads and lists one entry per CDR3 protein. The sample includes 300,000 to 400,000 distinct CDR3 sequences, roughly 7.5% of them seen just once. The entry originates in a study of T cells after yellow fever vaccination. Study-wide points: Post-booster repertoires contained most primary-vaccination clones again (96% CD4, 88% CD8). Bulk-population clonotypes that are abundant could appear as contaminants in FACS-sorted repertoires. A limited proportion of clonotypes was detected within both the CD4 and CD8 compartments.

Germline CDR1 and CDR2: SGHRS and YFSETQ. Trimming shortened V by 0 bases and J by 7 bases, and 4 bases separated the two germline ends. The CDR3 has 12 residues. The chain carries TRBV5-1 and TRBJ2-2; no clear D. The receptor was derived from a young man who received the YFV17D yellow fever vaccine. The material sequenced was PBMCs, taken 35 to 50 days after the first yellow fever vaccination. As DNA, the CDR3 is TGCGCCAGCAGCTTGGTGCGCGGGGAGCTGTTTTTT. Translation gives CASSLVRGELFF. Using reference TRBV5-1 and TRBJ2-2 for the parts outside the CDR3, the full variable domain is KAGVTQTPRYLIKTRGQQVTLSCSPISGHRSVSWYQQTPGQGLQFLFEYFSETQRNKGNFPGRFSGRQFSNSRSEMNVSTLELGDSALYLCASSLVRGELFFGEGSRLTVL.